The sequence of this T cell receptor (beta chain) was determined in a study of response to subunit inactivated influenza vaccine. The CDR3 is 17 residues long. V lost 5 bases to trimming and J lost 7 bases; unmatched junction nucleotides: 19. TCRdb used MiXCR to reprocess the RT-PCR reads, holding one entry per CDR3 protein. The sample has about 570,000 distinct CDR3 sequences, approximately 11% seen once; the top ten hold 9.5% to 12%. The sample was also linked to a second study, of T cells expressing NK-cell markers. That work adds: TCR beta libraries carry UMIs added by 5'RACE template switching. Seven HCMV-seropositive donors and one seronegative donor made up the eight sequenced donors. The contribution of dominant NKG2C+ clonotypes to CD8+ T cells in five to seven donors was about 1.0-7.5%. The CD3+CD56-NKG2C+ fraction of a handful of donors was likewise dominated by these clonotypes.

The specimen comprised PBMCs from blood, sampled on the day of vaccination. The chain joins TRBV12-3 or TRBV12-4 to TRBJ2-7; 8 bases are shared with TRBD1. This clonotype was sampled from a man between 45 and 60 years old who received an inactivated influenza vaccine. The CDR3: CASSPGQVYSSSWEQYF. The CDR3 nucleotides are TGTGCCAGCAGTCCGGGACAGGTTTATTCCTCCTCCTGGGAGCAGTACTTC.